The 28 T cell receptor beta chains below were found in one sample sequenced in a study of blood T cell repertoires in COVID-19 (dated by TCRdb to about 2020). Library creation used the immunoSEQ multiplex PCR assay. TCRdb's version of the immuneACCESS table is confined to in-frame rearrangements and falls short of the full clone set. An unresolved V gene accounts for under half of the shortfall where checked; the remainder is of unknown origin. Across this sample there are 200,000 to 300,000 clones, with approximately 82% seen only once. The ten largest make up around 2% of the sample. The source material was peripheral blood. These TCRs come from a woman older than 75 with acute or convalescent COVID-19.

The chain recombines TRBV6-5 with TRBJ1-2, with D possibly being TRBD1 (6 bases). Between the trimmed V and J ends, which lost 6 bases and 4 bases, there was a span of 15 bases. The germline gives CDR1 MNHEY, CDR2 SVGAGI. The CDR3 length is 14 residues. The CDR3 protein is CASSIIGGRYGYTF. The CDR3 region has the DNA TGTGCCAGCAGCATAATAGGGGGTCGCTATGGCTACACCTTC.

The V and J genes are TRBV20-1 and TRBJ2-5; D gene unclear. The germline V gene encodes CDR1 DFQATT and CDR2 SNEGSKA (reference sequence). The CDR3 totals 11 residues. The V gene lost 3 bases and the J gene lost 1 base, with 3 bases spanning the gap. For the CDR3, the DNA is TGCAGTGCTAGCGGCCAAGAGACCCAGTACTTC. Its protein is CSASGQETQYF.

Only a few counts were recorded for this clone. The genes are TRBV5-8 and TRBJ1-5, with 8 bases fitting TRBD1. J gave up 4 bases and V 6 bases, and 15 bases lay outside the gene matches. The V gene's germline CDR1 is SGHTS and CDR2 YDEGEE. The CDR3 has 17 amino acids. For the CDR3, the DNA is TGTGCCAGCATCTACAGTAAGCGGGACAGGAAGAATCAGCCCCAGCATTTT. This codes for CASIYSKRDRKNQPQHF.

V is TRBV30 and J is TRBJ1-6, with 9 bases that match TRBD1. CDR3 size: 16 residues. The V gene's germline CDR1 is GTSNPN and CDR2 SVGIG (reference sequence). V shed 0 bases, J shed 9 bases, and the junction held 9 bases outside the gene matches. This chain's CDR3 is CAWSVLGQGKFSPLHF. CDR3 coding DNA: TGTGCCTGGAGTGTACTAGGACAGGGGAAGTTTTCACCCCTCCACTTT.

V gene TRBV7-9 combines with J gene TRBJ2-3; 7 positions agree with TRBD1. Germline V CDR1 and CDR2: SEHNR, FQNEAQ (reference sequence). The CDR3 totals 15 residues. J gave up 1 base and V 5 bases, and 6 bases lay outside the gene matches. CDR3 DNA: TGTGCCAGCAGCATACAGGGGTTTGGCACAGATACGCAGTATTTT. Its protein product is CASSIQGFGTDTQYF.

This rearrangement joins TRBV10-3 to TRBJ2-7, with D maybe TRBD2 (5 bases). The V end was cut by 6 bases, the J end by 4 bases, with 16 bases between. Germline CDR1 is ENHRY and CDR2 is SYGVKD. The CDR3 length is 14 residues. The CDR3 DNA reads TGTGCCATCAGCGTTGGACTCGAAGGGTACGAGCAGTACTTC. Translated, it gives CAISVGLEGYEQYF.

This clone has only one observation. The V gene is TRBV3-1 (or the pseudogene TRBV3-2), the J gene TRBJ1-5; weak D call: TRBD1 (5 bases). Germline V lookup: CDR1 LGHDT, CDR2 YNNKEL (reference sequence). V dropped 1 base and J dropped 1 base, with 8 bases sitting between them. CDR3 length: 15 residues. The CDR3 protein is CASSQGAGSNQPQHF. CDR3 DNA sequence: TGTGCCAGCAGCCAAGGGGCAGGGAGCAATCAGCCCCAGCATTTT.

The chain recombines TRBV6-1 with TRBJ1-1, with 8 bases identical to TRBD1. The CDR3 loop spans 16 amino acids. Germline loops: CDR1 MNHNS, CDR2 SASEGT. V was pared by 3 bases and J by 0 bases, with 6 bases of the junction left unmatched. CDR3 sequence reads: CASSEDRATMNTEAFF. The CDR3 DNA sequence: TGTGCCAGCAGTGAGGACAGGGCCACCATGAACACTGAAGCTTTCTTT.

The CDR3 DNA reads TGTGCCAGCCACCCGGGGGGCTGGTACGACATGAACACTGAAGCTTTCTTT. This codes for CASHPGGWYDMNTEAFF. The chain links TRBV7-2 to TRBJ1-1, with a tentative D call TRBD1 (6 bases). CDR3 length equals 17 residues. Germline V gene lookup returns CDR1 SGHTA and CDR2 FQGNSA. V lost 8 bases and J 0 bases, leaving 22 bases between the germline ends.

The CDR3 sequence: CASSPRGSYGYTF. The DNA of the CDR3 is TGTGCCAGCAGTCCCCGGGGGTCCTATGGCTACACCTTC. The chain has TRBV12-3 or TRBV12-4 and TRBJ1-2; D is possibly TRBD1 (5 bases). V lost 5 bases and J lost 4, with 11 bases in between. The CDR3 is 13 amino acids.

The chain uses TRBV9 and TRBJ1-2; unclear D gene. Germline V CDR1 and CDR2: SGDLS, YYNGEE. The CDR3 has 16 amino acids. Trimming left V 0 bases short and J 0 bases short, with 12 bases between. The CDR3 reads CASSVGPLQTNYGYTF. DNA of the CDR3: TGTGCCAGCAGCGTAGGACCCCTACAGACTAACTATGGCTACACCTTC.

The genes are TRBV18 and TRBJ2-5; no clear D. Germline lookup yields CDR1 KGHSH and CDR2 LQKENI. The CDR3 has 12 amino acids. V was clipped by 4 bases and J by 3 bases, with 6 bases between them. CDR3 nucleotides: TGTGCCAGCTCACGTCTCGAAGAGACCCAGTACTTC. This codes for CASSRLEETQYF.

The rearrangement joins TRBV2 to TRBJ2-2, with D perhaps TRBD2 (6 bases). Germline CDR1 SNHLY, CDR2 FYNNEI. With 6 bases removed from V and 5 bases from J, the gap between germline ends came to 19 bases. The CDR3 covers 16 residues. The CDR3 loop is CASSDRGLIITGELFF. The DNA for the CDR3 is TGTGCCAGCAGCGACCGGGGACTCATTATAACCGGGGAGCTGTTTTTT.

This chain uses TRBV5-1 with TRBJ2-2; TRBD1 matches 8 bases. This CDR3 has 16 amino acids. J was trimmed by 4 bases and V by 3 bases; bases with no gene match: 8. The germline CDR1 and CDR2 sequences are SGHRS and YFSETQ. The CDR3 DNA reads TGCGCCAGCAGCTCTACGACAGGGGTGAGCACCGGGGAGCTGTTTTTT. It encodes CASSSTTGVSTGELFF.

The chain couples TRBV24-1 to TRBJ2-7; no clear D gene. Germline CDR1 KGHDR, CDR2 SFDVKD. CDR3 length: 13 residues. V lost 3 bases, J lost 4 bases, and 9 bases lay in between. The CDR3 coding sequence is TGTGCCACCAGTGATCCAACAGAGTACGAGCAGTACTTC. Its translation is CATSDPTEYEQYF.

The chain couples TRBV4-1 to TRBJ1-6; no firm D call. The CDR3 totals 14 residues. Germline assignment: CDR1 MGHRA and CDR2 YSYEKL. V gave up 0 bases and J gave up 8 bases, with 8 bases separating them. The CDR3 DNA follows: TGCGCCAGCAGCCAAGAGGTGCGTGATTCACCCCTCCACTTT. Translation: CASSQEVRDSPLHF.

This sequence joins TRBV6-7 and TRBJ2-7; unclear D gene. TRBV6-7 is an ORF; its function is uncertain. V was trimmed by 6 bases and J by 3 bases, leaving 9 bases between them. This CDR3 comprises 12 residues. CDR3 amino acids: CASRYSHYEQYF. DNA for the CDR3: TGTGCCAGCAGGTACAGCCACTACGAGCAGTACTTC.

The table lists this clone with a count of one. V gene TRBV6-1 combines with J gene TRBJ2-5, with 15 bases fitting TRBD2. CDR3 length: 18 residues. V was pared by 3 bases and J by 5 bases, with 10 bases of the junction left unmatched. The germline gives CDR1 MNHNS, CDR2 SASEGT. The CDR3 is CASSEGLAGGALIETQYF. CDR3 nucleotide sequence: TGTGCCAGCAGTGAGGGACTAGCGGGGGGCGCGTTGATCGAGACCCAGTACTTC.

The genes are TRBV7-9 and TRBJ2-7, with D possibly being TRBD1 (6 bases). Trimming left V 5 bases short and J 3 bases short, with 17 bases between. The CDR3 totals 15 residues. Germline lookup yields CDR1 SEHNR and CDR2 FQNEAQ (reference sequence). CDR3 amino acids: CASSDNRDRLYEQYF. The CDR3 DNA reads as TGTGCCAGCAGCGACAACAGGGACCGACTCTACGAGCAGTACTTC.

This chain joins TRBV6-5 and TRBJ1-2; D unclear. V lost 7 bases and J 5 bases, leaving 14 bases between the germline ends. The CDR3 extends over 13 amino acids. Germline CDR1 and CDR2: MNHEY and SVGAGI. CDR3 loop: CASTPAGRYGYTF. The CDR3 bases are TGTGCCAGCACCCCTGCTGGGCGTTATGGCTACACCTTC.

This chain uses TRBV18 with TRBJ2-3, with 10 nucleotides matching TRBD1. CDR3 size: 16 residues. Losses at the gene ends were 1 base for V and 1 base for J; bases not matched to a gene: 2. The germline V gene has CDR1 KGHSH and CDR2 LQKENI. The CDR3 here is CASSPRGTGGTDTQYF. The CDR3 DNA follows: TGTGCCAGCTCACCACGAGGGACAGGGGGCACAGATACGCAGTATTTT.

J is TRBJ2-7 and V is TRBV3-1 (or the pseudogene TRBV3-2), with no clear D. From germline, CDR1 is LGHDT and CDR2 YNNKEL (reference sequence). This CDR3 is 14 amino acids long. With 3 bases removed from V and 9 bases from J, the gap between germline ends came to 18 bases. The CDR3 sequence: CASSQYSDVRAQYF. The CDR3 DNA follows: TGTGCCAGCAGCCAGTACTCTGATGTCCGCGCGCAGTACTTC.

This clone has a handful of counts. The CDR3 DNA reads as TGTGCCAGCAGGCAGGGGGCCGACGAGCAGTACTTC. Residues: CASRQGADEQYF. The chain employs TRBV6-6 and TRBJ2-7; 8 positions agree with TRBD1. The CDR3 consists of 12 residues. Trimming took 6 bases from V and 5 from J; bases not matched to a gene: 3. Looked up from germline, CDR1 is MNHNY and CDR2 is SVGAGI (reference sequence).

The V call is TRBV12-5, the J call TRBJ2-5; possibly TRBD2 for D (5 bases). Trimming stripped 1 base from V and 7 bases from J, with 10 bases between. This CDR3 region has 13 residues. Germline lookup yields CDR1 LGHNT and CDR2 FRNRAP. In DNA form, the CDR3 reads TGTGCTAGTGGTTTGGCCATAGAGGGGACCCAGTACTTC. Its translation: CASGLAIEGTQYF. Filled out from reference TRBV12-5 and TRBJ2-5, the complete variable domain reads DARVTQTPRHKVTEMGQEVTMRCQPILGHNTVFWYRQTMMQGLELLAYFRNRAPLDDSGMPKDRFSAEMPDATLATLKIQPSEPRDSAVYFCASGLAIEGTQYFGPGTRLLVL.

The chain has TRBV4-3 and TRBJ2-7; 7 bases agree with TRBD1. CDR3 length: 14 amino acids. The junction had 5 bases not matched to a gene; V was cut back by 4 bases and J by 2 bases. Germline-derived CDR1 and CDR2 are LGHNA and YSLEER. CDR3 coding DNA: TGCGCCAGCAGCCGAAACAGGGGCCCCTACGAGCAGTACTTC. Its translation: CASSRNRGPYEQYF.

This clone showed up just a few times. The genes are TRBV29-1 and TRBJ1-2, with 10 bases that match TRBD1. CDR1 SQVTM and CDR2 ANQGSEA come from the germline V gene. The CDR3 runs to 14 residues. V lost 2 bases, J lost 5 bases, and 5 bases stayed unmatched. The CDR3 region is CSVEPWDRGYGYTF. As DNA, the CDR3 is TGCAGCGTTGAACCATGGGACAGGGGATATGGCTACACCTTC.

The chain uses TRBV25-1 and TRBJ2-2, with D uncertain. Germline loops: CDR1 MGHDK, CDR2 SYGVNS. The CDR3 runs to 16 residues. With 1 base removed from V and 0 bases from J, the gap between germline ends came to 9 bases. CDR3: CASSEFVTTNTGELFF. CDR3 nucleotides: TGTGCCAGCAGTGAATTTGTGACAACGAACACCGGGGAGCTGTTTTTT.

About this clone itself: Other nucleotide sequences in the sample specify the same CDR3. The V call is TRBV5-1, the J call TRBJ2-7, with 7 positions matching TRBD2. The V gene's germline CDR1 is SGHRS and CDR2 YFSETQ. V lost 0 bases to trimming and J lost 2 bases; unmatched junction nucleotides: 2. The CDR3 sequence is 14 residues long. DNA of the CDR3: TGCGCCAGCAGCTTGGCTGGGGGGGCCTACGAGCAGTACTTC. The encoded protein is CASSLAGGAYEQYF.